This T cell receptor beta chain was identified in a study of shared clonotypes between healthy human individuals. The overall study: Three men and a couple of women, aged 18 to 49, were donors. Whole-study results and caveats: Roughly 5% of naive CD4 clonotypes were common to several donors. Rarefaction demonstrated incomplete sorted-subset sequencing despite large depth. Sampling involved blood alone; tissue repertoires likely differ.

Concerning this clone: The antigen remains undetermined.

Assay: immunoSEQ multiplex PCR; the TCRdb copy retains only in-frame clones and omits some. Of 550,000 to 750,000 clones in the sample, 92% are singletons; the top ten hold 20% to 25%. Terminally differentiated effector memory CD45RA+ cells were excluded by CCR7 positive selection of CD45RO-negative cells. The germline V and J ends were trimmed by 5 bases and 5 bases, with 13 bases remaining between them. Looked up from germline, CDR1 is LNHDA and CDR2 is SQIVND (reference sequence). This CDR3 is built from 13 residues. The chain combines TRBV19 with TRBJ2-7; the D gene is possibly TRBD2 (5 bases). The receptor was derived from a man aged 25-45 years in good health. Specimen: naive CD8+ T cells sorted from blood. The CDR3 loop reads CASSAEGGDEQYF. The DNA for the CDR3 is TGTGCCAGTAGTGCCGAGGGTGGGGACGAGCAGTACTTC.